This T cell receptor (beta chain) stems from a study of CD8+ T cells in alopecia areata. Study as a whole: Patients remained on tofacitinib for 6 to 18 months and then went 6 months without it. Severity scoring for treated patients was based on the percentage of affected scalp area.

Indicated treatment: oral pan-JAK inhibitor, 5-10 mg twice daily. From germline, CDR1 is SGDLS and CDR2 YYNGEE. Trimming removed 2 bases from V and 6 bases from J, with 12 bases in between. The CDR3 sequence is 13 residues long. Isolated RNA was reverse transcribed into cDNA used as the sequencing template. Method: immunoSEQ multiplex PCR; TCRdb's copy keeps in-frame clones and lacks some. The repertoire holds about 42,000 clones, with 65% as singletons. This sequence was found in a human donor with alopecia areata. The sample here was CD8+ T cells sorted from blood, taken at week 4, from a patient treated with tofacitinib. This sequence joins TRBV9 and TRBJ2-7, with D maybe TRBD1 (6 bases). The CDR3 protein is CASSVGALGEQYF. As DNA, the CDR3 is TGTGCCAGCAGCGTGGGGGCCCTCGGCGAGCAGTACTTC.